This T cell receptor beta chain was identified in a study of blood T cells in healthy people across ages. Through a sample-barcoded 5' primer and a J-beta primer mix, a second PCR was run for roughly 6 to 11 cycles. TCRdb re-derived calls from the 5' RACE reads in MiXCR, one entry per CDR3 protein. The sample has approximately 800,000 distinct CDR3 sequences, around 25% seen once. Germline CDR1 reads SGHRS; CDR2 reads YFSETQ. Trimming removed 3 bases at V and 1 base at J, with 12 bases between. The CDR3 spans 15 residues. The data were also submitted as part of a second study, on T cells of mothers and their children.

Material for sequencing was blood. The clonotype was recovered from a boy younger than 18 in good health. The J gene is TRBJ2-3, the V gene TRBV5-1; D might be TRBD2 (5 bases). CDR3 sequence: CASSWRGLGTDTQYF. The CDR3 DNA reads as TGCGCCAGCAGCTGGAGAGGGCTGGGCACAGATACGCAGTATTTT.